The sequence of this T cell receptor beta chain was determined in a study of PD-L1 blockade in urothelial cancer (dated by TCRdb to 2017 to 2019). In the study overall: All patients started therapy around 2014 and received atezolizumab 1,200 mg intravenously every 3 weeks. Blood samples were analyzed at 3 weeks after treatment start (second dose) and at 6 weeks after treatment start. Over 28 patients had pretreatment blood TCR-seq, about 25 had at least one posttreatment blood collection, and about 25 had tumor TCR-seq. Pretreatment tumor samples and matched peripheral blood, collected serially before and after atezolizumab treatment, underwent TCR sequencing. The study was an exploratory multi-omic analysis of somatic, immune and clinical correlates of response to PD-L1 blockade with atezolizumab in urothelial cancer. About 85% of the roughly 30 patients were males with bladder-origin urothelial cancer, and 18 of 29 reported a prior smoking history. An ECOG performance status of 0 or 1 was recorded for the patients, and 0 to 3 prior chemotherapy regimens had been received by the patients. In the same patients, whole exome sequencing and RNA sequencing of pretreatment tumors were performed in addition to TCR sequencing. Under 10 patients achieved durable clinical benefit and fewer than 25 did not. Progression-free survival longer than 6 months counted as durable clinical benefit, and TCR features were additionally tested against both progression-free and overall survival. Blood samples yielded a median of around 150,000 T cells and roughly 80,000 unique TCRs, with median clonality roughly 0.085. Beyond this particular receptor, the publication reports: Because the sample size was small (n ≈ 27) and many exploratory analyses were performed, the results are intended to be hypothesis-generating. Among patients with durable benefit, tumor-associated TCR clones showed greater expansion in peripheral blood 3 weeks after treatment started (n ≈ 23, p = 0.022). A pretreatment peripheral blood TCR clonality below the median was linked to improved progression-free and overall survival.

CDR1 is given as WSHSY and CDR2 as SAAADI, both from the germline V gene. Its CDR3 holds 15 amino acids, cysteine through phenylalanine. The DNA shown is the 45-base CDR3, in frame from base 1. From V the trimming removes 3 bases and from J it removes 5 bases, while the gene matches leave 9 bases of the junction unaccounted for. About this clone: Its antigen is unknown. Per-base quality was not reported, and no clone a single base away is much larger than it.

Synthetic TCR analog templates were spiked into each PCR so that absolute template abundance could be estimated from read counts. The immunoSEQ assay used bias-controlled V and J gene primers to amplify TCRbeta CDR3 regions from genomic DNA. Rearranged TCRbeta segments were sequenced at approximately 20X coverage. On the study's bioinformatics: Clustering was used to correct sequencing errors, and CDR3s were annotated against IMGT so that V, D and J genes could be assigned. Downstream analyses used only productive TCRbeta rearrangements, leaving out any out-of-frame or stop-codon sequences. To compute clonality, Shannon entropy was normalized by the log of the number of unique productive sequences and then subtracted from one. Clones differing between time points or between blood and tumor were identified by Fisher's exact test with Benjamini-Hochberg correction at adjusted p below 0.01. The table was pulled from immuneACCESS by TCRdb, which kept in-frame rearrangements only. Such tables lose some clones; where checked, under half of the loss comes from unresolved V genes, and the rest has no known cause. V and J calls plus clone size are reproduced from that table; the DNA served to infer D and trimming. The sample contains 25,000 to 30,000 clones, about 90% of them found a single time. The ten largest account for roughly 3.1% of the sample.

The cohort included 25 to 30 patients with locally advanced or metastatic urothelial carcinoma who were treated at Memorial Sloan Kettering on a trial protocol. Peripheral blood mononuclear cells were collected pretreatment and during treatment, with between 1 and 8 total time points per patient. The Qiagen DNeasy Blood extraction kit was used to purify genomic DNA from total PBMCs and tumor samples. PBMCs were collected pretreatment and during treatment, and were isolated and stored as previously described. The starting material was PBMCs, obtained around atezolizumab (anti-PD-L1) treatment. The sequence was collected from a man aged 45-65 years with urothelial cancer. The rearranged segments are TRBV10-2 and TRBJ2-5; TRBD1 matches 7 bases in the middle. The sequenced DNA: TGCGCCAGCAGTGAAGAGACAGGGTCCGGGGAGACCCAGTACTTC. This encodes CASSEETGSGETQYF.